Listed below are T cell receptor beta chains from one sample, sequenced in a study of cytomegalovirus exposure and HLA in healthy donors. The method was immunoSEQ multiplex PCR; TCRdb's version includes in-frame clones alone and lacks a portion of them. The sample has 150,000 to 200,000 clones, 76% seen once. Sample: PBMCs. These receptor sequences come from a young man in good health and CMV-seronegative. Both conserved end residues are part of each CDR3. A D gene is named only where the DNA matches it firmly. Size is omitted from some rows. Given values are once, few, many or a class for expanded clones.

abundance: few
j_gene: TRBJ1-2
v_gene: TRBV7-2
d_gene: .
CDR3nt: TGTGCCAGCAGCTTAGGGGTTCAGGGTGCTAACTATGGCTACACCTTC
CDR3aa: CASSLGVQGANYGYTF

abundance: .
j_gene: TRBJ1-6
v_gene: TRBV7-3
d_gene: .
CDR3nt: TGTGCCAGCAGCTCCTCAGGGAATATTAATTCACCCCTCCACTTT
CDR3aa: CASSSSGNINSPLHF

abundance: .
j_gene: TRBJ1-1
v_gene: TRBV18
d_gene: .
CDR3nt: TGTGCCAGCTCACCTAACGTGGGGCTGGACACTGAAGCTTTCTTT
CDR3aa: CASSPNVGLDTEAFF

abundance: .
j_gene: TRBJ2-5
v_gene: TRBV5-1
d_gene: .
CDR3nt: TGCGCCAGCAGCTTGGGGGACTCACGAGGGCGAGAGACCCAGTACTTC
CDR3aa: CASSLGDSRGRETQYF

abundance: .
j_gene: TRBJ2-7
v_gene: TRBV5-1
d_gene: .
CDR3nt: TGCGCCAGCAGCTATTGGGGGCCCTACGAGCAGTACTTC
CDR3aa: CASSYWGPYEQYF

abundance: .
j_gene: TRBJ2-3
v_gene: TRBV7-9
d_gene: .
CDR3nt: TGTGCCAGCAGCTTAGCGAGGGGGGTGACTAGCACAGCTACGCAGTATTTT
CDR3aa: CASSLARGVTSTATQYF

abundance: few
j_gene: TRBJ1-5
v_gene: TRBV4-2
d_gene: .
CDR3nt: TGTGCCAGCAGCCAAGTGGAGGAAAATCAGCCCCAGCATTTT
CDR3aa: CASSQVEENQPQHF

abundance: .
j_gene: TRBJ1-2
v_gene: TRBV7-3
d_gene: TRBD1
CDR3nt: TGTGCCAGCAGCTCTCGGACAGGGGGTGGCTACACCTTC
CDR3aa: CASSSRTGGGYTF

abundance: .
j_gene: TRBJ2-5
v_gene: TRBV5-8
d_gene: TRBD2
CDR3nt: TGTGCCAGCAGCCCGGGACTAGCGGGAAGAGAGACCCAGTACTTC
CDR3aa: CASSPGLAGRETQYF

abundance: .
j_gene: TRBJ1-2
v_gene: TRBV19
d_gene: .
CDR3nt: TGTGCCAGTAGTATTTCCAGGGCAGGGTCGAACTATGGCTACACCTTC
CDR3aa: CASSISRAGSNYGYTF

abundance: .
j_gene: TRBJ2-3
v_gene: TRBV27
d_gene: .
CDR3nt: TGTGCCAGCAGTTGGCCCGGGACAGATACGCAGTATTTT
CDR3aa: CASSWPGTDTQYF

abundance: few
j_gene: TRBJ2-5
v_gene: TRBV5-1
d_gene: TRBD1
CDR3nt: TGCGCCAGCAGCACCGGACAGGCTAAAGAGACCCAGTACTTC
CDR3aa: CASSTGQAKETQYF

abundance: .
j_gene: TRBJ1-2
v_gene: TRBV30
d_gene: .
CDR3nt: TGTGCCTGGAGTCCTCCGGGACTCGGGTATGGCTACACCTTC
CDR3aa: CAWSPPGLGYGYTF

abundance: .
j_gene: TRBJ1-4
v_gene: TRBV5-4
d_gene: TRBD1
CDR3nt: TGTGCCAGCAGCCTAGGGGGACAGGGAACCGAAAAACTGTTTTTT
CDR3aa: CASSLGGQGTEKLFF

abundance: few
j_gene: TRBJ1-5
v_gene: TRBV28
d_gene: .
CDR3nt: TGTGCCAGCACTGAGGGAAACCTGAGGGTAAGCAATCAGCCCCAGCATTTT
CDR3aa: CASTEGNLRVSNQPQHF

abundance: .
j_gene: TRBJ2-2
v_gene: TRBV6-5
d_gene: .
CDR3nt: TGTGCCAGCGGCTACAGGGTCGGTGCGCTGTTTTTT
CDR3aa: CASGYRVGALFF

abundance: few
j_gene: TRBJ1-1
v_gene: TRBV30
d_gene: .
CDR3nt: TGTGGCACGGGTAGAAGCACTGAAGCTTTCTTT
CDR3aa: CGTGRSTEAFF

abundance: .
j_gene: TRBJ2-1
v_gene: TRBV10-3
d_gene: .
CDR3nt: TGTGCCATCAGTGCCGACCTAGCGTTCTACAATGAGCAGTTCTTC
CDR3aa: CAISADLAFYNEQFF

abundance: .
j_gene: TRBJ1-1
v_gene: TRBV7-9
d_gene: .
CDR3nt: TGTGCCAGCAGCTTTTCCGGGACGGGGGGGATGAACACTGAAGCTTTCTTT
CDR3aa: CASSFSGTGGMNTEAFF

abundance: .
j_gene: TRBJ2-7
v_gene: TRBV9
d_gene: TRBD2
CDR3nt: TGTGCCAGCAGCGTCGGGGGGTGGAAAAACGAGCAGTACTTC
CDR3aa: CASSVGGWKNEQYF

abundance: .
j_gene: TRBJ1-5
v_gene: TRBV27
d_gene: .
CDR3nt: TGTGCCAGCAGTCGGTCGACAGATAGCAATCAGCCCCAGCATTTT
CDR3aa: CASSRSTDSNQPQHF

abundance: .
j_gene: TRBJ2-1
v_gene: TRBV6-1
d_gene: .
CDR3nt: TGTGCCAGCAGTGAAGGGTGGGGAGTTGGGCAGTTCTTC
CDR3aa: CASSEGWGVGQFF

abundance: .
j_gene: TRBJ2-1
v_gene: TRBV5-4
d_gene: TRBD2
CDR3nt: TGTGCCAGCGGAGGGACTAGCGGGGCAAGCTCCTACAATGAGCAGTTCTTC
CDR3aa: CASGGTSGASSYNEQFF

abundance: .
j_gene: TRBJ1-5
v_gene: TRBV30
d_gene: .
CDR3nt: TGTGCCTGCAGCGAGGGGGGGTATCAACATTTT
CDR3aa: CACSEGGYQHF

abundance: .
j_gene: TRBJ1-1
v_gene: TRBV20-1
d_gene: .
CDR3nt: TGCAGTGCCGGCGGCACTGAAGCTTTCTTT
CDR3aa: CSAGGTEAFF

abundance: .
j_gene: TRBJ2-6
v_gene: TRBV28
d_gene: .
CDR3nt: TGTGCCAGCTTGTTGGCGGGTTCTGGGGCCAACGTCCTGACTTTC
CDR3aa: CASLLAGSGANVLTF

abundance: .
j_gene: TRBJ2-3
v_gene: TRBV7-9
d_gene: .
CDR3nt: TGTGCCAGCACCCCCACCGGGGACTCAGATACGCAGTATTTT
CDR3aa: CASTPTGDSDTQYF

abundance: .
j_gene: TRBJ2-7
v_gene: TRBV5-1
d_gene: TRBD2
CDR3nt: TGCGCCAGCAGCTCGGGGGGGGGCCCCTCCTACGAGCAGTACTTC
CDR3aa: CASSSGGGPSYEQYF

abundance: .
j_gene: TRBJ2-1
v_gene: TRBV6-5
d_gene: TRBD2
CDR3nt: TGTGCCAGCAGCCAGACTAGCGGGAGCTACAATGAGCAGTTCTTC
CDR3aa: CASSQTSGSYNEQFF

abundance: few
j_gene: TRBJ2-1
v_gene: TRBV29-1
d_gene: .
CDR3nt: TGCAGCGTTGTGGCCCTCAATGAGCAGTTCTTC
CDR3aa: CSVVALNEQFF

abundance: .
j_gene: TRBJ2-3
v_gene: TRBV7-3
d_gene: TRBD2
CDR3nt: TGTGCCAGCAGCTTATTAGGGGCGGGGGTGGCAGATACGCAGTATTTT
CDR3aa: CASSLLGAGVADTQYF

abundance: few
j_gene: TRBJ2-3
v_gene: TRBV9
d_gene: .
CDR3nt: TGTGCCAGCAAAGAGGGTGGCACAGATACGCAGTATTTT
CDR3aa: CASKEGGTDTQYF

abundance: .
j_gene: TRBJ2-3
v_gene: TRBV27
d_gene: TRBD2
CDR3nt: TGTGCCAGCAGTTTCCGCGGAGAGGCGGGAGGGCCAGATACGCAGTATTTT
CDR3aa: CASSFRGEAGGPDTQYF

abundance: .
j_gene: TRBJ2-1
v_gene: TRBV4-1
d_gene: TRBD2
CDR3nt: TGCGCCAGCAGCCAACCCTCGAAACTAGCGAAAAATGAGCAGTTCTTC
CDR3aa: CASSQPSKLAKNEQFF

abundance: .
j_gene: TRBJ2-5
v_gene: TRBV7-9
d_gene: TRBD2
CDR3nt: TGTGCCAGCAGCCCTGGGCCAGCGGGATATGGGGAAGAGACCCAGTACTTC
CDR3aa: CASSPGPAGYGEETQYF

abundance: .
j_gene: TRBJ1-1
v_gene: TRBV30
d_gene: .
CDR3nt: TGTGCCTGGGAGGGCGGGGGGGTGACTGAAGCTTTCTTT
CDR3aa: CAWEGGGVTEAFF

abundance: .
j_gene: TRBJ1-1
v_gene: TRBV7-2
d_gene: .
CDR3nt: TGTGCCAGCAGCTTATATGGGCGGGGGTTGAACACTGAAGCTTTCTTT
CDR3aa: CASSLYGRGLNTEAFF

abundance: .
j_gene: TRBJ2-5
v_gene: TRBV6-5
d_gene: TRBD1
CDR3nt: TGTGCCAGCAGTCAGACAGGGGGTTGGGAGGCCCAGTACTTC
CDR3aa: CASSQTGGWEAQYF

abundance: .
j_gene: TRBJ1-5
v_gene: TRBV4-1
d_gene: TRBD1
CDR3nt: TGCGCCAGCAGCCCGGACAGGGCGGAAGGTGGCAATCAGCCCCAGCATTTT
CDR3aa: CASSPDRAEGGNQPQHF

abundance: .
j_gene: TRBJ2-3
v_gene: TRBV25-1
d_gene: .
CDR3nt: TGTGCCAGCAGCCGGGGAGGAGATACGCAGTATTTT
CDR3aa: CASSRGGDTQYF

abundance: .
j_gene: TRBJ2-7
v_gene: TRBV6-6
d_gene: TRBD1
CDR3nt: TGTGCCAGCAGCCTCGACAGGGGAGATCCCTACGAGCAGTACTTC
CDR3aa: CASSLDRGDPYEQYF

abundance: .
j_gene: TRBJ1-2
v_gene: TRBV7-2
d_gene: TRBD1
CDR3nt: TGTGCCAGCAGCTCACCCAGGGGGCGCGGGAACTATGGCTACACCTTC
CDR3aa: CASSSPRGRGNYGYTF

abundance: .
j_gene: TRBJ1-2
v_gene: TRBV4-1
d_gene: TRBD1
CDR3nt: TGCGCCAGCAGCCAAACCAAGGGACAGACCTATGGCTACACCTTC
CDR3aa: CASSQTKGQTYGYTF